The rows below give T cell receptor beta chains drawn from one sample of a study of blood T cell repertoires in COVID-19. Using immunoSEQ multiplex PCR, the repertoire was profiled, and TCRdb retains in-frame clones only, with some absent. The repertoire has approximately 440,000 clones, less than 95% of them found once; the top ten carry around 0.6%. The specimen was PBMCs or T cells enriched from blood (not recorded which). The receptors were gathered from a man aged 18 to 30 who had recovered from COVID-19. Both conserved end residues are part of each CDR3. D genes are given only for firm matches. Not every row has a clone size; where given, it reads once, few, many or a size class.

j_gene	abundance	v_gene	d_gene	CDR3aa	CDR3nt
TRBJ1-5	-	TRBV2	TRBD1	CASSEAKGLWDRDQPQHF	TGTGCCAGCAGTGAAGCAAAAGGTCTATGGGACAGGGATCAGCCCCAGCATTTT
TRBJ1-2	-	TRBV13	TRBD1	CASSSRQGGYGYTF	TGTGCCAGCAGTTCCAGACAGGGTGGGTATGGCTACACCTTC
TRBJ2-7	-	TRBV4-1	-	CASSQDGYEQYF	TGCGCCAGCAGCCAAGACGGGTACGAGCAGTACTTC
TRBJ2-7	-	TRBV28	TRBD2	CATQNPGGGTYEQYF	TGTGCCACCCAAAACCCGGGAGGAGGGACCTACGAGCAGTACTTC
TRBJ2-2	-	TRBV2	-	CASSPHLSGGELFF	TGTGCCAGCAGTCCCCACCTGAGCGGCGGGGAGCTGTTTTTT
TRBJ2-7	-	TRBV19	TRBD1	CASSSRDRGAEQYF	TGTGCCAGTAGTTCCCGGGACAGGGGTGCCGAGCAGTACTTC
TRBJ2-7	-	TRBV10-3	-	CAISDPGFYEQYF	TGTGCCATCAGTGACCCGGGATTCTACGAGCAGTACTTC
TRBJ1-6	-	TRBV30	TRBD1	CAWRRTGTVNSPLHF	TGTGCCTGGAGGAGAACCGGGACAGTGAATTCACCCCTCCACTTT
TRBJ1-4	once	TRBV18	TRBD1	CASSPAFGGQEKLFF	TGTGCCAGCTCACCAGCTTTCGGGGGACAGGAAAAACTGTTTTTT
TRBJ2-7	-	TRBV2	-	CASSELGPWVEQYF	TGTGCCAGCAGTGAATTGGGCCCGTGGGTCGAGCAGTACTTC
TRBJ1-2	-	TRBV5-1	-	CASNEGLSYTF	TGCGCCAGCAACGAGGGTTTAAGCTACACCTTC
TRBJ1-4	-	TRBV24-1	TRBD1	CATSDSGTGGEKLFF	TGTGCCACCAGTGATTCCGGGACAGGGGGTGAAAAACTGTTTTTT
TRBJ1-2	-	TRBV29-1	TRBD1	CRAGQGDFNYGYTF	TGCAGGGCCGGACAGGGGGACTTCAACTATGGCTACACCTTC
TRBJ2-2	-	TRBV5-5	TRBD2	CASSLSSGSGELFF	TGTGCCAGCAGCTTGAGTAGCGGGAGTGGGGAGCTGTTTTTT
TRBJ2-7	-	TRBV10-3	-	CAISESLGSGEQYF	TGTGCCATCAGTGAGTCCCTAGGCTCAGGGGAGCAGTACTTC
TRBJ2-7	-	TRBV18	-	CASSPQSSYEQYF	TGTGCCAGCTCACCACAGAGCTCCTACGAGCAGTACTTC
TRBJ1-1	-	TRBV11-3	-	CASSLGTGENTEAFF	TGTGCCAGCAGCTTAGGTACAGGAGAGAACACTGAAGCTTTCTTT
TRBJ1-2	-	TRBV6-4	-	CASSPWWGGSYGYTF	TGTGCCAGCAGCCCCTGGTGGGGGGGATCCTATGGCTACACCTTC
TRBJ2-7	-	TRBV24-1	-	CATSDFSPGYEQYF	TGTGCCACCAGTGATTTCTCCCCGGGCTACGAGCAGTACTTC
TRBJ1-6	-	TRBV5-1	TRBD1	CASSSTGPGNSPLHF	TGCGCCAGCAGCTCGACAGGGCCGGGGAATTCACCCCTCCACTTT
TRBJ2-7	-	TRBV4-1	-	CASSQETGDSYEQYF	TGCGCCAGCAGCCAAGAAACGGGAGACTCCTACGAGCAGTACTTC
TRBJ2-2	once	TRBV2	TRBD1	CATSPGDRGPGELFF	TGTGCCACCTCCCCGGGGGACAGGGGGCCCGGGGAGCTGTTTTTT
TRBJ1-1	-	TRBV11-3	TRBD1	CASSLRTGQGNTEAFF	TGTGCCAGCAGCTTACGAACCGGACAGGGGAACACTGAAGCTTTCTTT
TRBJ2-7	-	TRBV29-1	-	CSVGNSYEQYF	TGCAGCGTCGGGAACTCCTACGAGCAGTACTTC
TRBJ1-4	-	TRBV5-1	-	CASSLVGFAEKLFF	TGCGCCAGCAGCTTGGTGGGCTTTGCCGAAAAACTGTTTTTT
TRBJ1-6	-	TRBV10-2	TRBD1	CASSESMGQGNSPLHF	TGCGCCAGCAGTGAGTCGATGGGACAGGGGAACTCACCCCTCCACTTT
TRBJ1-2	-	TRBV20-1	-	CSATDRNGYTF	TGCAGTGCCACGGACAGAAATGGCTACACCTTC
TRBJ2-3	-	TRBV28	TRBD2	CASKQTSGTTTDTQYF	TGTGCCAGCAAGCAGACCTCCGGGACTACCACAGATACGCAGTATTTT
TRBJ2-5	-	TRBV5-5	-	CASSLRTVQETQYF	TGTGCCAGCAGCTTGCGCACGGTCCAAGAGACCCAGTACTTC
TRBJ2-2	-	TRBV5-1	TRBD2	CASGKTSGGNTGELFF	TGCGCCAGCGGGAAGACTAGCGGGGGGAACACCGGGGAGCTGTTTTTT
TRBJ2-2	few	TRBV6-5	-	CASSAGFLNTGELFF	TGTGCCAGCAGCGCAGGGTTCTTGAACACCGGGGAGCTGTTTTTT